This entry lists 26 T cell receptor beta chains sequenced from one sample in a study of shared clonotypes between healthy human individuals. The repertoire was sequenced with immunoSEQ multiplex PCR; TCRdb's copy has only in-frame clones and lacks some. The repertoire holds about 2.1 million clones, with around 93% as singletons. CD45RO-negative cells were positively selected for CCR7, leaving out terminally differentiated effector memory CD45RA+ cells. The sample was naive CD8+ T cells from PBMCs. All receptors derive from a man between 18 and 35 years old in good health. Some clones in this sample may be carry-over from other donors' samples.

The V and J genes are TRBV7-9 and TRBJ2-7; TRBD2 might be the D (6 bases). The V gene lost 2 bases and the J gene lost 5 bases, with 16 bases spanning the gap. The CDR3 spans 15 residues. Germline assignment: CDR1 SEHNR and CDR2 FQNEAQ (reference sequence). The chain's CDR3 is CASSLSGRDPHEQYF. DNA for the CDR3: TGTGCCAGCAGCTTATCGGGGCGGGACCCCCACGAGCAGTACTTC.

Worth noting for this clone: Other DNA sequences in the same sample also yield this CDR3. The chain has TRBV27 and TRBJ2-7; D is possibly TRBD2 (6 bases). Trimming removed 7 bases from V and 0 bases from J, with 7 bases in between. The CDR3 has 12 amino acids. CDR1 MNHEY and CDR2 SMNVEV come from the germline V gene (reference sequence). CDR3 sequence: CASMGGSYEQYF. CDR3 bases: TGTGCCAGCATGGGGGGCTCCTACGAGCAGTACTTC.

V is TRBV11-2 and J is TRBJ2-1; D remains ambiguous. V lost 5 bases and J 9 bases, leaving 11 bases between the germline ends. The CDR3 loop spans 12 amino acids. Germline-derived CDR1 and CDR2 are SGHAT and FQNNGV. CDR3 sequence: CASSGDGGEQFF. Here the CDR3 DNA reads TGTGCCAGCAGCGGTGATGGCGGTGAGCAGTTCTTC. Variable domain in full (rest from reference TRBV11-2 and TRBJ2-1): EAGVAQSPRYKIIEKRQSVAFWCNPISGHATLYWYQQILGQGPKLLIQFQNNGVVDDSQLPKDRFSAERLKGVDSTLKIQPAKLEDSAVYLCASSGDGGEQFFGPGTRLTVL.

The chain combines TRBV7-9 with TRBJ2-7; TRBD2 matches 10 bases. Germline CDR1 and CDR2: SEHNR and FQNEAQ (reference sequence). The CDR3 covers 16 residues. With V trimmed by 5 bases and J by 3 bases, 10 bases remained unmatched. The CDR3 nucleotides read TGTGCCAGCAGCCCCCGGACTAGCGGTACGGTCTACGAGCAGTACTTC. It yields the protein CASSPRTSGTVYEQYF.

The chain recombines TRBV10-3 with TRBJ2-7, with 8 positions matching TRBD2. The CDR3 covers 17 residues. Looked up from germline, CDR1 is ENHRY and CDR2 is SYGVKD. Trimming at V came to 4 bases and at J to 5 bases, leaving 16 bases not matched to a gene. CDR3 coding DNA: TGTGCCATCAGTGGGGGAGCGGGAGAGTGGCAGGTAAACGAGCAGTACTTC. Residues: CAISGGAGEWQVNEQYF.

A single count supports this clone. CDR3 region: CASSPGREQFF. DNA of the CDR3: TGTGCCAGCAGCCCGGGCCGTGAGCAGTTCTTC. V gene TRBV7-8 combines with J gene TRBJ2-1; D uncertain. The CDR3 consists of 11 residues. Looked up from germline, CDR1 is SGHVS and CDR2 is FQNEAQ. The V and J ends lost 5 bases and 9 bases respectively, with 8 bases between them.

The V call is TRBV27, the J call TRBJ2-2; TRBD2 matches 12 bases. Germline CDR1 and CDR2: MNHEY and SMNVEV (reference sequence). V shed 4 bases, J shed 7 bases, and the junction held 7 bases outside the gene matches. This CDR3 contains 16 residues. CDR3 coding DNA: TGTGCCAGCAGTTCACCTAGCGGGAGGGCCGTCGGGGAGCTGTTTTTT. This codes for CASSSPSGRAVGELFF.

The J gene is TRBJ2-2, the V gene TRBV7-9, with D hard to call. V dropped 4 bases and J dropped 8 bases, with 26 bases sitting between them. Germline V CDR1 and CDR2: SEHNR, FQNEAQ (reference sequence). The CDR3 loop spans 18 amino acids. As DNA, the CDR3 is TGTGCCAGCAGCTGGAAAGGATGGCAGAATCAACTCGGGGGGGAGCTGTTTTTT. Protein: CASSWKGWQNQLGGELFF.

The chain has TRBV2 and TRBJ2-2; D gene uncertain. This CDR3 spans 14 amino acids. Germline V gene sequence: CDR1 SNHLY, CDR2 FYNNEI. V was shortened by 8 bases and J by 0 bases, with 10 bases between the two germline ends. CDR3 coding DNA: TGTGCCAGCGATGGCGGACCGAACACCGGGGAGCTGTTTTTT. This sequence encodes CASDGGPNTGELFF.

This clone has a single count. This sequence joins TRBV30 and TRBJ1-6; a weak D match, TRBD1 (5 bases). Per the germline V gene, CDR1 is GTSNPN and CDR2 is SVGIG (reference sequence). This CDR3 is 13 amino acids long. Trimming left V 4 bases short and J 7 bases short, with 11 bases between. The CDR3 DNA reads TGTGCCTGGACGACAGCCACGAATTCACCCCTCCACTTT. Its translation: CAWTTATNSPLHF.

The CDR3 spells CASSPRAGVTDTQYF. The CDR3 nucleotides are TGTGCCAGCAGCCCACGAGCGGGAGTAACAGATACGCAGTATTTT. This rearrangement joins TRBV9 to TRBJ2-3, with 8 nucleotides matching TRBD2. The germline gives CDR1 SGDLS, CDR2 YYNGEE. The CDR3 runs 15 residues. The ends lost 4 bases at V and 3 bases at J; junction bases unmatched: 7.

A word on this clone: The identical CDR3 is also encoded by other nucleotide sequences in the sample. V is TRBV5-4 and J is TRBJ2-7; D may match TRBD1 or TRBD2 (5 bases each). Germline V gene data show CDR1 as SGHNT and CDR2 as YYREEE (reference sequence). The ends were cut back, 2 bases at V and 5 bases at J, with 11 bases in the middle. The CDR3 contains 13 residues. The CDR3 nucleotides are TGTGCCAGCAGCTTCACCGGGGCCCACGAGCAGTACTTC. Protein: CASSFTGAHEQYF.

This clone was recorded only once. The chain combines TRBV19 with TRBJ1-1, with D uncertain. The CDR3 length is 13 residues. Trimming shortened V by 2 bases and J by 5 bases, and 9 bases separated the two germline ends. Germline V CDR1 and CDR2: LNHDA, SQIVND (reference sequence). The CDR3 bases are TGTGCCAGTAGTATATGGGATTCTACTGAAGCTTTCTTT. Translation gives CASSIWDSTEAFF.

The chain combines TRBV27 with TRBJ2-1; 12 bases are a match to TRBD2. The CDR3 has 18 residues. Germline V gene data show CDR1 as MNHEY and CDR2 as SMNVEV (reference sequence). The junction had 12 bases not matched to a gene; V was cut back by 4 bases and J by 5 bases. CDR3 DNA sequence: TGTGCCAGCAGTTCTATCCTAGCGGGAGGGCCTTTCAACAATGAGCAGTTCTTC. Amino acid sequence: CASSSILAGGPFNNEQFF.

This clone appeared a single time. The rearrangement uses TRBV11-2 and TRBJ2-1; D is ambiguous. Trimming removed 1 base at V and 6 bases at J, with 10 bases between. The CDR3 is 14 residues long. CDR1 and CDR2 (germline): SGHAT, FQNNGV. The CDR3 loop is CASSLARSSNEQFF. For the CDR3, the DNA is TGTGCCAGCAGCTTAGCAAGGAGTTCCAATGAGCAGTTCTTC.

The gene calls are TRBV15 and TRBJ2-4, with a possible D match to TRBD2 (6 bases). CDR1 is LNHNV and CDR2 is YYDKDF in the germline V gene (reference sequence). The CDR3 loop spans 16 amino acids. V was trimmed by 0 bases and J by 6 bases, leaving 15 bases between them. The CDR3 nucleotides are TGTGCCACCAGCAGAGATCTCGGAGGGCCGGCAAACATTCAGTACTTC. It specifies CATSRDLGGPANIQYF.

The rearrangement links TRBV28 to TRBJ1-1; D perhaps matches TRBD1 (5 bases). The CDR3 extends over 18 amino acids. CDR1 is MDHEN and CDR2 is SYDVKM in the germline V gene. Trimming took off 2 bases at V and 0 bases at J, with 19 bases between the two ends. Here the CDR3 reads CASSLPRTRRPMNTEAFF. DNA for the CDR3: TGTGCCAGCAGTTTACCCAGGACACGGCGGCCGATGAACACTGAAGCTTTCTTT.

The rearrangement uses TRBV4-2 and TRBJ2-1; TRBD2 matches 7 bases. Losses at the gene ends were 1 base for V and 5 bases for J; bases not matched to a gene: 11. Germline CDR1 and CDR2: LGHNA and YNFKEQ. This CDR3 comprises 17 residues. CDR3 DNA sequence: TGTGCCAGCAGCCAAGGACTGAAGCGGGACCGACACAATGAGCAGTTCTTC. The encoded protein is CASSQGLKRDRHNEQFF.

The chain couples TRBV9 to TRBJ2-5; D not certain. This CDR3 has 13 residues. Germline V gene lookup returns CDR1 SGDLS and CDR2 YYNGEE. V was shortened by 4 bases and J by 5 bases, with 12 bases between the two germline ends. Written as DNA, the CDR3 is TGTGCCAGCAGCCCGGATAGACGGGAGACCCAGTACTTC. Its protein is CASSPDRRETQYF. The whole variable domain, remainder taken from reference TRBV9 and TRBJ2-5, is DSGVTQTPKHLITATGQRVTLRCSPRSGDLSVYWYQQSLDQGLQFLIQYYNGEERAKGNILERFSAQQFPDLHSELNLSSLELGDSALYFCASSPDRRETQYFGPGTRLLVL.

The chain employs TRBV7-2 and TRBJ1-2, with D possibly matching TRBD1 (5 bases). The CDR3 has 14 residues. V lost 0 bases and J 3 bases, leaving 8 bases between the germline ends. Germline CDR1 reads SGHTA; CDR2 reads FQGNSA. CDR3 sequence (DNA): TGTGCCAGCAGCTTAGCGGGACGAGACTATGGCTACACCTTC. Translating gives CASSLAGRDYGYTF.

The rearrangement links TRBV6-5 to TRBJ2-1; D gene uncertain. V shed 2 bases and J shed 2 bases, with 7 bases lying between them. This CDR3 is 14 amino acids long. Germline V CDR1 and CDR2: MNHEY, SVGAGI. The CDR3 loop reads CASSYPGAYNEQFF. The CDR3 nucleotides are TGTGCCAGCAGTTACCCGGGCGCCTACAATGAGCAGTTCTTC.

V usage is TRBV6-5 and J usage is TRBJ1-2, with a tentative D call TRBD1 (5 bases). CDR3 size: 12 residues. V gave up 2 bases and J gave up 8 bases, with 9 bases separating them. Germline V gene sequence: CDR1 MNHEY, CDR2 SVGAGI. CDR3 nucleotides: TGTGCCAGCAGTTACGGGGACGGAGGCTACACCTTC. Its translation: CASSYGDGGYTF.

The chain employs TRBV19 and TRBJ2-1; TRBD2 agrees at 10 bases. V was clipped by 5 bases and J by 1 base; unmatched bases: 8. CDR3 length: 17 residues. Germline CDR1 is LNHDA and CDR2 is SQIVND (reference sequence). CDR3 nucleotide sequence: TGTGCCAGTAGTCTGGGACTAGCGCAGATATCCTACAATGAGCAGTTCTTC. Amino acid sequence: CASSLGLAQISYNEQFF.

This chain links TRBV28 with TRBJ2-7; the D call may be TRBD1 or TRBD2 (8 bases each). Germline loops: CDR1 MDHEN, CDR2 SYDVKM. This CDR3 has 18 residues. V was trimmed by 6 bases and J by 2 bases, leaving 26 bases between them. In nucleotides, the CDR3 is TGTGCCAGCAGAATGACAGGGGCTTCTAGCGGGCCGGCCTACGAGCAGTACTTC. This encodes CASRMTGASSGPAYEQYF.

CDR3 DNA: TGTGCCAGCAGTTACTCAGAGGGGTACGCCTACGAGCAGTACTTC. It codes for CASSYSEGYAYEQYF. This chain connects TRBV6-5 to TRBJ2-7; possibly TRBD1 or TRBD2 for D (5 bases each). V was trimmed by 0 bases and J by 2 bases, leaving 11 bases between them. Per germline, CDR1 MNHEY and CDR2 SVGAGI. CDR3 length: 15 amino acids.

J is TRBJ2-7 and V is TRBV10-1; 10 bases fit TRBD1. Germline V gene lookup returns CDR1 WNHNN and CDR2 SYGVQD (reference sequence). The CDR3 extends over 16 amino acids. V shed 4 bases, J shed 0 bases, and the junction held 6 bases outside the gene matches. The CDR3 coding sequence is TGCGCCAGCAGTGCGCCCTGGACAGGGGGCTCCTACGAGCAGTACTTC. This gives the protein CASSAPWTGGSYEQYF.